This T cell receptor (beta chain) was sequenced during a study of shared clonotypes between healthy human individuals. Overall study context: Used for every donor were three CD4 naive, three CD4 memory, two CD8 naive and one CD8 memory plate.

The CDR3 has 12 residues. V lost 8 bases and J lost 4, with 11 bases in between. The germline V gene encodes CDR1 WSHSY and CDR2 SAAADI. Running of the assay took place at deep level. Several immunoSEQ 96-well plates shared each subset's DNA, each plate a replicate. As originally analysed: Filtering differed because ImmunoSEQ produced junction-only sequences that carried no quality scores. Repertoires were generated with immunoSEQ multiplex PCR, while TCRdb's copy carries only in-frame clones and drops some. V and J calls and clone size follow that table, whereas D and trimming were derived from the DNA. Of millions of clones listed, about 92% are singletons.

This clonotype was obtained from a man aged 18 to 30 in good health. Some clones in this sample may be carry-over from other donors' samples. The chain recombines TRBV10-2 with TRBJ1-1; the D gene is possibly TRBD1 (5 bases). The sample comprised naive CD4+ T cells from PBMCs. The subset: CD45RA+ positively selected. The CDR3 bases are TGCGCCAGCTGGTCAGGGATCACTGAAGCTTTCTTT. It encodes CASWSGITEAFF.